A single T cell receptor beta chain is shown here with its context. This sample stems from a study of blood T cell repertoires in COVID-19. Some clones are missing from TCRdb's copy, which holds only in-frame ones; the method was immunoSEQ multiplex PCR. The data hold around 100,000 clones, with roughly 90% observed a single time. The CDR3 runs to 14 residues. CDR1 is MGHRA, CDR2 YSYEKL, per germline. V was trimmed by 1 base and J by 7 bases, leaving 11 bases between them. Sequenced: peripheral blood. The sequence was obtained from a woman aged 50 to 60 with COVID-19, enrolled during active disease. The genes are TRBV4-1 and TRBJ1-5; the D is unclear. CDR3 protein: CASSQVSGSQPQHF. CDR3 nucleotide sequence: TGCGCCAGCAGCCAAGTATCCGGTAGCCAGCCCCAGCATTTT.